Below, 17 T cell receptor beta chains from the same sample are listed, as sequenced in a study of OX40 agonist ivuxolimab in advanced cancers. Some clones are missing from TCRdb's copy, which holds only in-frame ones; the method was immunoSEQ multiplex PCR. This sample has under 80,000 clones, with more than 80% found just once. The sample was CD4+ or CD8+ T cells sorted from blood, taken in a trial of the OX40 agonist ivuxolimab. The source of these receptors is an adult with an advanced solid tumor such as melanoma, head and neck, liver or kidney cancer.

V and J are TRBV6-6 and TRBJ2-1; TRBD2 matches at 7 bases. CDR1 and CDR2 (germline): MNHNY, SVGAGI (reference sequence). Germline trimming cut 7 bases from V and 2 bases from J; bases unmatched to any gene: 11. The CDR3 is 16 amino acids. The CDR3 DNA follows: TGTGCCAGCACCCGAAGTCGAGCGGGGACCTACAATGAGCAGTTCTTC. Protein sequence: CASTRSRAGTYNEQFF.

A single count supports this clone. The chain employs TRBV11-2 and TRBJ2-2; unclear D gene. CDR1 and CDR2 from the germline V gene are SGHAT and FQNNGV. Trimming stripped 5 bases from V and 2 bases from J, with 9 bases between. The CDR3 totals 14 residues. As DNA, the CDR3 is TGTGCCAGCAGCCCAACGGGTAACACCGGGGAGCTGTTTTTT. Amino acids: CASSPTGNTGELFF.

This sequence joins TRBV2 and TRBJ1-2; a possible D gene is TRBD1 (5 bases). Germline CDR1 is SNHLY and CDR2 is FYNNEI. This CDR3 is built from 13 residues. V lost 6 bases and J lost 1, with 9 bases in between. The DNA of the CDR3 is TGTGCCAGCAGACGACAGAGTAACTATGGCTACACCTTC. It specifies CASRRQSNYGYTF.

The V and J genes are TRBV27 and TRBJ2-7; 8 nucleotides match TRBD1. The CDR3 runs to 15 residues. The V gene's germline CDR1 is MNHEY and CDR2 SMNVEV (reference sequence). Trimming at V came to 7 bases and at J to 0 bases, leaving 8 bases not matched to a gene. The CDR3 sequence is CASNTRQGSSYEQYF. The CDR3 region has the DNA TGTGCCAGCAATACTAGACAGGGGAGCTCCTACGAGCAGTACTTC.

This CDR3 is CASSMVLAGERETQYF. For the CDR3, the DNA is TGTGCCAGCAGTATGGTGCTAGCGGGAGAGCGCGAGACCCAGTACTTC. The V call is TRBV7-3, the J call TRBJ2-5, with 10 bases lining up with TRBD2. Germline loops: CDR1 SGHTA, CDR2 FQGTGA. J lost 5 bases, V lost 6 bases, and 12 bases had no gene match. The CDR3 sequence is 16 residues long.

The J gene is TRBJ1-4, the V gene TRBV28; 9 bases match TRBD1. Germline V CDR1 and CDR2: MDHEN, SYDVKM. This CDR3 comprises 16 residues. J gave up 2 bases and V 3 bases, and 4 bases lay outside the gene matches. CDR3 protein: CASSLWTGATNEKLFF. CDR3 nucleotide sequence: TGTGCCAGCAGTTTGTGGACAGGGGCCACTAATGAAAAACTGTTTTTT.

To note about this clone: The germline gene is not matched at one end of the junction; a read error may be the cause. Other DNA sequences from this sample encode an identical CDR3 as well. The chain has TRBV18 and TRBJ1-5; 7 nucleotides line up with TRBD1. The CDR3 is made up of 14 amino acids. Germline V lookup: CDR1 KGHSH, CDR2 LQKENI. For the CDR3, the DNA is TGTGCCAGCTCGCCACAGGGGAGCAATCAGCCCCAGCATTTT. This translates into CASSPQGSNQPQHF.

For this clone: One end of the junction varies from germline; a read error may be responsible. The CDR3 bases are TGTGCCTGGAGTGGATACAGCCCCTCTATTGTCTTC. Its protein product is CAWSGYSPSIVF. The V gene is TRBV30, the J gene TRBJ1-2; no firm D call. The CDR3 runs to 12 residues. Germline-derived CDR1 and CDR2 are GTSNPN and SVGIG (reference sequence). Full variable domain (rest looked up from reference TRBV30 and TRBJ1-2): SQTIHQWPATLVQPVGSPLSLECTVEGTSNPNLYWYRQAAGRGLQLLFYSVGIGQISSEVPQNLSASRPQDRQFILSSKKLLLSDSGFYLCAWSGYSPSIVFGSGTRLTVV.

This clone was seen a handful of times. This sequence joins TRBV28 and TRBJ1-5; D remains unclear. This CDR3 has 12 residues. The germline gives CDR1 MDHEN, CDR2 SYDVKM. Trimming removed 7 bases at V and 5 bases at J, with 9 bases between. The CDR3: CASTGSHQPQHF. The CDR3 bases are TGTGCCAGCACAGGAAGTCATCAGCCCCAGCATTTT.

This chain joins TRBV10-3 and TRBJ2-2, with D maybe TRBD1 (5 bases). Looked up from germline, CDR1 is ENHRY and CDR2 is SYGVKD. The CDR3 contains 15 residues. Trimming left V 0 bases short and J 2 bases short, with 7 bases between. DNA for the CDR3: TGTGCCATCAGTGAGTCGACAGATAACACCGGGGAGCTGTTTTTT. The encoded protein is CAISESTDNTGELFF.

V gene TRBV10-3 combines with J gene TRBJ2-1, with 7 positions matching TRBD1. Germline V CDR1 and CDR2: ENHRY, SYGVKD. This CDR3 comprises 12 residues. Trimming removed 7 bases from V and 8 bases from J; junction bases left unmatched: 5. CDR3 DNA sequence: TGTGCCATCAAAAGAGGACAGGATGAGCAGTTCTTC. This codes for CAIKRGQDEQFF.

The CDR3 bases are TGTGCCAGCAGCCCCATGGGGGCAAGGACTGAAGCTTTCTTT. It translates to CASSPMGARTEAFF. The chain recombines TRBV27 with TRBJ1-1, with D possibly being TRBD1 (6 bases). The CDR3 runs 14 residues. Deletions cut 6 bases from V and 5 bases from J, with 16 bases between. Germline-derived CDR1 and CDR2 are MNHEY and SMNVEV (reference sequence).

The rearrangement uses TRBV28 and TRBJ2-7; tentatively, D is TRBD2 (7 bases). This CDR3 region has 13 residues. Per germline, CDR1 MDHEN and CDR2 SYDVKM. Trimming removed 6 bases from V and 6 bases from J, with 15 bases in between. CDR3 DNA: TGTGCCAGCAGAAGGGGGGGGGCCGGCGAGCAGTACTTC. Translation gives CASRRGGAGEQYF.

The chain recombines TRBV6-1 with TRBJ1-3; 7 nucleotides agree with TRBD1. The CDR3 has 15 residues. V lost 6 bases and J lost 0; bases outside the gene matches: 5. Germline V gene lookup returns CDR1 MNHNS and CDR2 SASEGT. The CDR3 spells CASRGGQSSGNTIYF. DNA of the CDR3: TGTGCCAGCAGGGGGGGACAGAGCTCTGGAAACACCATATATTTT.

This sequence joins TRBV5-1 and TRBJ1-2, with a tentative D call TRBD1 (6 bases). V lost 1 base and J lost 0, with 10 bases in between. CDR3 length: 15 residues. Per the germline V gene, CDR1 is SGHRS and CDR2 is YFSETQ. Here the CDR3 DNA reads TGCGCCAGCAGCTTGAACGGACAGACTAACTATGGCTACACCTTC. Its protein product is CASSLNGQTNYGYTF. Using reference TRBV5-1 and TRBJ1-2 for the parts outside the CDR3, the full variable domain is KAGVTQTPRYLIKTRGQQVTLSCSPISGHRSVSWYQQTPGQGLQFLFEYFSETQRNKGNFPGRFSGRQFSNSRSEMNVSTLELGDSALYLCASSLNGQTNYGYTFGSGTRLTVV.

This clone showed up just a few times. Compared with germline, one end of the junction differs, possibly owing to a read error. V is TRBV7-3 and J is TRBJ2-1, with D possibly matching TRBD2 (5 bases). The CDR3 sequence is 12 residues long. The germline V gene has CDR1 SGHTA and CDR2 FQGTGA. CDR3 protein: CASSLGGWAPVF. The CDR3 DNA reads as TGTGCCAGCAGCCTCGGCGGGTGGGCCCCCGTCTTC.

The chain recombines TRBV4-1 with TRBJ2-5; 8 nucleotides align to TRBD2. The CDR3 extends over 18 amino acids. With V trimmed by 1 base and J by 0 bases, 10 bases remained unmatched. Germline loops: CDR1 MGHRA, CDR2 YSYEKL. The CDR3 DNA reads as TGCGCCAGCAGCCAAGTTCGCGGGAGGCAGGGGTACCAAGAGACCCAGTACTTC. This sequence encodes CASSQVRGRQGYQETQYF.